This TCR beta chain was sequenced during a study of blood T cell repertoires in COVID-19 (dated by TCRdb to the early 2020s). About the study as a whole: Collaborator samples came from the United States, Italy and Spain and covered acute and convalescent phases of COVID-19. The material from the prospective study consisted of cDNA or gDNA derived from T cells, B-cell-depleted T cells, or PBMCs. Subjects who had been exposed to COVID-19, were actively infected with it, or had recovered from it provided the deeply sampled blood TCRbeta repertoires that made up the dataset. The repertoires were released in a freely available public database meant as a resource for research on the immune response to SARS-CoV-2. Samples were obtained from the ongoing ImmuneRACE study (first 160 participants) and from over 1,000 subjects provided by 6 global collaborators. The sample metadata nearly always contained a de-identified subject ID, COVID-19 status, age in years and sex. Where available, HLA class I and class II types were obtained from metadata supplied by the sample provider rather than from assay-based typing.

The immunoSEQ Assay, a bias-controlled multiplex PCR, was used to amplify TCRbeta CDR3 regions from genomic DNA. Concerning the study's data processing: The number of nucleated cells in each sample was estimated from the amplification of reference gene primers within the assay. To quantify the absolute abundance of each unique TCRbeta CDR3 rearrangement, sequence reads were collapsed and filtered. Productive Simpson clonality was computed per sample as the square root of Simpson's diversity index over productive rearrangements. TCRdb took over this immuneACCESS table, retaining in-frame rearrangements with V and J assigned. Such tables are incomplete; in checked studies, under half of the missing clones stem from an unresolved V gene, and the remainder is unexplained. Clonal size and the V and J genes are those of that table, whereas D and trimming came from the DNA. The sample table lists 45,000 to 75,000 clones, about 86% of them with a count of one. The leading ten clones occupy more than 4.5% of the sample.

On this clone itself: No cognate antigen has been identified for it. Within one base of it there is no much larger clone, and no base qualities were kept.

Each collaborating institution followed its own protocols to collect whole blood in K2EDTA tubes. Collaborator samples were shipped for TCRbeta analysis as frozen whole blood, isolated PBMCs, or DNA extracted from either sample type. The germline V end is reduced by 5 bases and the J end by 5 bases; junction bases left unmatched: 5. From the germline V gene, CDR1 is SGHVS and CDR2 is FQNEAQ. From its cysteine to its phenylalanine, the CDR3 spans 14 amino acids. The CDR3 DNA has 42 bases and is translated from base 1. General study outcomes and caveats: The quantity of clinical and demographic metadata differed by source and by participant and was supplied without curation.

This TCR came from a man between 60 and 70 years old with acute or convalescent COVID-19. The sequence joins TRBV7-8 to TRBJ2-2; a stretch of 7 junction bases matches TRBD2. What was sequenced was peripheral blood. The CDR3 loop reads CASSRTSGTGELFF. The DNA reads as follows: TGTGCCAGCAGCCGGACTAGTGGAACCGGGGAGCTGTTTTTT.